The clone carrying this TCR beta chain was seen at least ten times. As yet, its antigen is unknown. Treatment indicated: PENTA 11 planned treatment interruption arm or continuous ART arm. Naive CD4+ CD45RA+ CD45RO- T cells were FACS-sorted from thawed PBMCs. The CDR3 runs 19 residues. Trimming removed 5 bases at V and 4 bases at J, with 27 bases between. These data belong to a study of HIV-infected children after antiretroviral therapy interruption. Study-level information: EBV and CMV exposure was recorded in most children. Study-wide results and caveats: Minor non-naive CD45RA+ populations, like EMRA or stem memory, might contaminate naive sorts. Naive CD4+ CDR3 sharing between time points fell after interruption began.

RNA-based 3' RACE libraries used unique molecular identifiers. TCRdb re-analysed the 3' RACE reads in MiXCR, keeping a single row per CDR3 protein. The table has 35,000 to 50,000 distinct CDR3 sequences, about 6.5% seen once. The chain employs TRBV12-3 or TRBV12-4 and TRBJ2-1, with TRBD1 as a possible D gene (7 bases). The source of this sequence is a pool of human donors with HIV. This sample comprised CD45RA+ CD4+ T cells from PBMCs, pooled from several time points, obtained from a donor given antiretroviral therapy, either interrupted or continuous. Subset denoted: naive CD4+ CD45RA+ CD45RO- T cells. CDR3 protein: CASSHSGGMDRRSYNEQFF. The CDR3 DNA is TGTGCCAGCAGTCACTCCGGCGGGATGGACAGGCGAAGTTACAATGAGCAGTTCTTC.